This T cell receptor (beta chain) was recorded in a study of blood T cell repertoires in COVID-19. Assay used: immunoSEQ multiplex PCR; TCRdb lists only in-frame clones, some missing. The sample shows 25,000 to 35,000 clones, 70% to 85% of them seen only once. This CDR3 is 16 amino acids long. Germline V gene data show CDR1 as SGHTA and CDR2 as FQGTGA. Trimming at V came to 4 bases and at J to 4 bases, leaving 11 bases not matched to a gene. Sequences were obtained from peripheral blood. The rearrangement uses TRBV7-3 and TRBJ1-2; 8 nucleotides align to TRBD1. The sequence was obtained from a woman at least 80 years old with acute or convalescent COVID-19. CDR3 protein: CASSSGQEAIGYGYTF. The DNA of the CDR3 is TGTGCCAGCAGCTCGGGACAGGAGGCGATTGGCTATGGCTACACCTTC.